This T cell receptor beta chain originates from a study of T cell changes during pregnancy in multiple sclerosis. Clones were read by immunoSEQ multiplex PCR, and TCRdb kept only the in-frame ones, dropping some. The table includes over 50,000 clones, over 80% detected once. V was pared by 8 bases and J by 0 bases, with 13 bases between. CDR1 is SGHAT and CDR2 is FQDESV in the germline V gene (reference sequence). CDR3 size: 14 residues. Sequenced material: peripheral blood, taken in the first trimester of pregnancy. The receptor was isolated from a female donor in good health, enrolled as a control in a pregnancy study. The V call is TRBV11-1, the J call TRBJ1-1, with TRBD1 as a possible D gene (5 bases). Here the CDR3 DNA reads TGTGCCAGCCTTTCACCAGGGATGAACACTGAAGCTTTCTTT. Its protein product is CASLSPGMNTEAFF.